These T cell receptor beta chains were read from a single sample in a study of shared clonotypes between healthy human individuals. The data were produced by immunoSEQ multiplex PCR, yet TCRdb's version contains in-frame clones alone and is incomplete. The data show about 660,000 clones, roughly 70% seen once. What was sequenced was memory CD4+ T cells sorted from blood. These receptors originate from a woman in her 30s in good health. Each CDR3 is given with its conserved first and last residue. D genes are given only for firm matches. Not all rows give a size; the values are once, few, many and, for expanded clones, a class.

cdr3_aa: CASSFREGQNSPLHF
cdr3_nt: TGTGCCAGCAGCTTTCGGGAAGGGCAAAATTCACCCCTCCACTTT
v_call: TRBV7-9
d_call: .
clone_size: few
cdr3_length: 15
j_call: TRBJ1-6

cdr3_aa: CASSPGSPSGTSYNEQFF
cdr3_nt: TGCGCCAGCAGCCCCGGGTCCCCTAGCGGAACTTCCTACAATGAGCAGTTCTTC
v_call: TRBV5-1
d_call: TRBD2
clone_size: once
cdr3_length: 18
j_call: TRBJ2-1

cdr3_aa: CASSLGLGQGYNEQFF
cdr3_nt: TGTGCCAGCAGCTTGGGTTTAGGACAGGGGTACAATGAGCAGTTCTTC
v_call: TRBV5-4
d_call: TRBD1
clone_size: .
cdr3_length: 16
j_call: TRBJ2-1

cdr3_aa: CASSPRLAGSYNEQFF
cdr3_nt: TGTGCCAGCAGCCCACGACTAGCGGGGTCCTACAATGAGCAGTTCTTC
v_call: TRBV5-8
d_call: TRBD2
clone_size: few
cdr3_length: 16
j_call: TRBJ2-1

cdr3_aa: CASSYRVSGGNTEAFF
cdr3_nt: TGTGCCAGCAGTTACCGGGTTTCGGGTGGGAACACTGAAGCTTTCTTT
v_call: TRBV6-5
d_call: .
clone_size: few
cdr3_length: 16
j_call: TRBJ1-1

cdr3_aa: CASSLKSGSSYNEQFF
cdr3_nt: TGTGCCAGCAGCTTAAAAAGCGGGAGTTCCTACAATGAGCAGTTCTTC
v_call: TRBV7-3
d_call: TRBD2
clone_size: few
cdr3_length: 16
j_call: TRBJ2-1

cdr3_aa: CASRGQIIYGYTF
cdr3_nt: TGTGCCAGCAGGGGACAGATCATCTATGGCTACACCTTC
v_call: TRBV6-5
d_call: TRBD1
clone_size: .
cdr3_length: 13
j_call: TRBJ1-2

cdr3_aa: CASSEPGLAGLSTDTQYF
cdr3_nt: TGTGCCAGCAGCGAGCCGGGACTAGCGGGACTAAGCACAGATACGCAGTATTTT
v_call: TRBV7-9
d_call: TRBD2
clone_size: .
cdr3_length: 18
j_call: TRBJ2-3

cdr3_aa: CASSLRGSRDEQYF
cdr3_nt: TGTGCCAGCAGCTTAAGGGGGAGCAGGGACGAGCAGTACTTC
v_call: TRBV7-9
d_call: .
clone_size: once
cdr3_length: 14
j_call: TRBJ2-7

cdr3_aa: CASSTGTVQGTDTQYF
cdr3_nt: TGCGCCAGCAGCACCGGGACAGTTCAGGGGACAGATACGCAGTATTTT
v_call: TRBV5-1
d_call: TRBD1
clone_size: .
cdr3_length: 16
j_call: TRBJ2-3

cdr3_aa: CASSNGAIALPQHF
cdr3_nt: TGTGCCAGTAGTAACGGGGCCATTGCTTTACCCCAGCATTTT
v_call: TRBV19
d_call: .
clone_size: few
cdr3_length: 14
j_call: TRBJ1-5

cdr3_aa: CASSLLEFSGNTIYF
cdr3_nt: TGTGCCAGCAGCCTACTCGAGTTCTCTGGAAACACCATATATTTT
v_call: TRBV11-3
d_call: .
clone_size: .
cdr3_length: 15
j_call: TRBJ1-3